What follows describes a single T cell receptor (beta chain). The record originates from a study of blood T cell repertoires in COVID-19. Original processing methods: Amplification with reference gene primers provided the estimates of nucleated cell counts. Assay used: immunoSEQ multiplex PCR; TCRdb lists only in-frame clones, some missing. Clone size and the V and J calls come from that table; the DNA yielded D and trimming. The sample has around 210,000 clones, around 90% seen once. Losses at the gene ends were 0 bases for V and 4 bases for J; bases not matched to a gene: 11. The germline CDR1 and CDR2 sequences are KGHDR and SFDVKD. The CDR3 is 19 residues long.

The specimen sequenced was peripheral blood. The rearrangement joins TRBV24-1 to TRBJ2-1; 10 nucleotides agree with TRBD2. This receptor was taken from a man aged 18 to 30 with active or convalescent COVID-19. The CDR3 DNA follows: TGTGCCACCAGTGATTTGGGCCCCATAGCGGGGGGCCTTTACAATGAGCAGTTCTTC. Protein: CATSDLGPIAGGLYNEQFF.